These 19 T cell receptor beta chains share one sample of origin, sequenced in a study of beta chain features in type 1 diabetes. These receptors lack a known antigen. Notes on the study in general: Across all four CD4+ subsets, people with type 1 diabetes showed modestly shorter TCRB CDR3s.

Expressed TCRB transcripts were sequenced, since all the RNA that had been isolated was reverse transcribed. The data were produced by immunoSEQ multiplex PCR, yet TCRdb's version contains in-frame clones alone and is incomplete. Seen here are roughly 180,000 clones, approximately 8.1% observed once, and the top ten hold under 0.6%. The sequencing sample was made of central memory CD4+ T cells from blood. Every receptor here comes from a man between 18 and 35 years old with type 1 diabetes.

This clone was seen a few times. V is TRBV27 and J is TRBJ2-2, with D unresolved. CDR3 length: 15 amino acids. Looked up from germline, CDR1 is MNHEY and CDR2 is SMNVEV (reference sequence). V shed 1 base and J shed 3 bases, with 9 bases lying between them. The CDR3 DNA sequence: TGTGCCAGCAGTTTATTCAGTCCCGACACCGGGGAGCTGTTTTTT. Protein: CASSLFSPDTGELFF.

V usage is TRBV2 and J usage is TRBJ2-6; 9 bases line up with TRBD1. Losses at the gene ends were 6 bases for V and 0 bases for J; bases not matched to a gene: 9. The CDR3 has 18 amino acids. CDR1 is SNHLY and CDR2 is FYNNEI in the germline V gene. The CDR3, as DNA: TGTGCCAGCAGCGATGCCGGGACAGGGTACTCTGGGGCCAACGTCCTGACTTTC. Its protein product is CASSDAGTGYSGANVLTF.

This clone came up many times. The chain joins TRBV4-2 to TRBJ2-4; D might be TRBD2 (6 bases). Germline V CDR1 and CDR2: LGHNA, YNFKEQ. V lost 1 base to trimming and J lost 10 bases, with 14 bases between them. The CDR3 length is 14 residues. For the CDR3, the DNA is TGTGCCAGCAGCCAAGGGGGGGATGCTACAATTCAGTACTTC. It encodes CASSQGGDATIQYF.

This clone has a handful of counts. This sequence joins TRBV12-2 and TRBJ2-7; the D call in the table, TRBD1, was not verified against the DNA. TRBV12-2 is assigned pseudogene status. This CDR3 region has 17 residues. The CDR3 DNA sequence: TGTGCAAGTCGCTCCAAAGGACCGGGACAGGGTTCCTACGAGCAGTACTTC. It yields the protein CASRSKGPGQGSYEQYF.

In this sample, this clone turned up a few times. The chain joins TRBV5-1 to TRBJ2-7; the D gene is possibly TRBD2 (5 bases). The CDR3 covers 14 residues. Germline V gives CDR1 SGHRS, CDR2 YFSETQ. The V and J ends lost 0 bases and 4 bases respectively, with 11 bases between them. The CDR3 region is CASSLGGYSYEQYF. CDR3 sequence (DNA): TGCGCCAGCAGCTTGGGAGGGTACAGTTACGAGCAGTACTTC.

This clone turned up a few times. This chain uses TRBV28 with TRBJ1-5; D is possibly TRBD1 (6 bases). Trimming took off 2 bases at V and 9 bases at J, with 14 bases between the two ends. The CDR3 covers 14 residues. Germline CDR1 MDHEN, CDR2 SYDVKM. The CDR3 is CASSLPQGRWPQHF. The CDR3 nucleotides are TGTGCCAGCAGTTTACCACAGGGTAGGTGGCCCCAGCATTTT.

The CDR3 DNA reads as TGTGCCAGCAGTTCACTTAACACCGGGGAGCTGTTTTTT. It codes for CASSSLNTGELFF. The rearrangement links TRBV6-6 to TRBJ2-2; D is undetermined. V was cut by 4 bases and J by 2 bases, with 5 bases left in between. Germline assignment: CDR1 MNHNY and CDR2 SVGAGI (reference sequence). The CDR3 is 13 residues long.

This clone occurred a few times. The chain uses TRBV6-5 and TRBJ2-3; D might be TRBD1 (5 bases). Trimming removed 2 bases at V and 4 bases at J, with 13 bases between. The CDR3 is 15 amino acids. Germline values: CDR1 MNHEY, CDR2 SVGAGI. CDR3 in amino acids: CASSYRTGWADTQYF. CDR3 nucleotides: TGTGCCAGCAGTTACCGAACAGGTTGGGCAGATACGCAGTATTTT.

This clone has a handful of counts. The rearrangement joins TRBV7-2 to TRBJ1-2; D possibly corresponds to TRBD1 (5 bases). V was pared by 1 base and J by 1 base, with 10 bases between. Germline assignment: CDR1 SGHTA and CDR2 FQGNSA. The CDR3 covers 15 residues. The CDR3 DNA reads TGTGCCAGCAGCTTAGAGTCAGGGAATAACTATGGCTACACCTTC. This encodes CASSLESGNNYGYTF.

The CDR3 loop reads CASSQGRGGDEQYF. CDR3 DNA sequence: TGCGCCAGCAGCCAAGGGCGAGGGGGAGACGAGCAGTACTTC. The chain recombines TRBV4-1 with TRBJ2-7, with D tentatively TRBD1 (6 bases). The CDR3 loop spans 14 amino acids. V gave up 1 base and J gave up 5 bases, with 12 bases separating them. Germline V lookup: CDR1 MGHRA, CDR2 YSYEKL.

Of note for this clone: Other DNA sequences in the same sample also yield this CDR3. V gene TRBV5-1 combines with J gene TRBJ2-5, with 8 positions matching TRBD2. The germline V gene has CDR1 SGHRS and CDR2 YFSETQ. There are 15 residues in the CDR3. V lost 1 base and J lost 1; bases outside the gene matches: 3. CDR3: CASSLTGGLQETQYF. DNA of the CDR3: TGCGCCAGCAGCTTGACGGGAGGGCTCCAAGAGACCCAGTACTTC.

This clone has only a few counts. The V and J genes are TRBV15 and TRBJ2-1; 11 bases line up with TRBD2. The V gene end was trimmed by 1 base and the J gene end by 8 bases; junction bases not matched to a gene: 16. The CDR3 spans 19 residues. Germline V gene data show CDR1 as LNHNV and CDR2 as YYDKDF (reference sequence). CDR3 residues: CATSRVSETSGTIGHEQFF. The CDR3 bases are TGTGCCACCAGCAGAGTCTCCGAGACTAGCGGGACCATCGGGCATGAGCAGTTCTTC.

The table lists this clone with a few counts. The J gene is TRBJ2-7, the V gene TRBV10-2; 8 bases match TRBD2. CDR1 and CDR2 from the germline V gene are WSHSY and SAAADI. The CDR3 is made up of 13 amino acids. V trimming: 7 bases; J trimming: 0 bases; junction bases outside the gene matches: 2. The CDR3 is CASTGGASYEQYF. The CDR3 region has the DNA TGCGCCAGCACGGGGGGGGCCTCCTACGAGCAGTACTTC.

This clone was counted a few times. This chain uses TRBV27 with TRBJ2-1; 7 bases fit TRBD1. CDR1 and CDR2 (germline): MNHEY, SMNVEV (reference sequence). There are 17 residues in the CDR3. With V trimmed by 6 bases and J by 8 bases, 19 bases remained unmatched. DNA of the CDR3: TGTGCCAGCAGCTATTTGCCGGGACAGAGAATCCGTGATGAGCAGTTCTTC. Protein sequence: CASSYLPGQRIRDEQFF.

V gene TRBV11-2 combines with J gene TRBJ2-1; possible D gene TRBD2, 5 bases. In germline, CDR1 is SGHAT, CDR2 FQNNGV. The germline V and J ends were trimmed by 8 bases and 9 bases, with 17 bases remaining between them. This CDR3 region has 13 residues. CDR3 DNA sequence: TGTGCCAGCCTTTTTAAACTAGAATCTGAGCAGTTCTTC. This gives the protein CASLFKLESEQFF.

The chain is built from TRBV7-2 and TRBJ1-6; the D is unclear. From germline, CDR1 is SGHTA and CDR2 FQGNSA. V lost 4 bases and J 9 bases, leaving 7 bases between the germline ends. This CDR3 is 12 amino acids long. The CDR3 loop reads CASSSSVSPLHF. The CDR3 nucleotides read TGTGCCAGCAGCTCTTCAGTTTCACCCCTCCACTTT.

This clone was found a few times. The rearrangement joins TRBV30 to TRBJ2-1, with 10 bases lining up with TRBD1. The CDR3 is 16 amino acids. The germline V gene has CDR1 GTSNPN and CDR2 SVGIG (reference sequence). V shed 2 bases and J 2 bases; nucleotides not matched to a gene: 6. The CDR3 nucleotides read TGTGCCTGGAGTTTATTCGGGACAGGGGCCTACAATGAGCAGTTCTTC. Its protein product is CAWSLFGTGAYNEQFF. Complete variable domain (other parts from reference TRBV30 and TRBJ2-1): SQTIHQWPATLVQPVGSPLSLECTVEGTSNPNLYWYRQAAGRGLQLLFYSVGIGQISSEVPQNLSASRPQDRQFILSSKKLLLSDSGFYLCAWSLFGTGAYNEQFFGPGTRLTVL.

The genes are TRBV5-1 and TRBJ2-5, with D possibly being TRBD1 (6 bases). V lost 0 bases to trimming and J lost 9 bases, with 15 bases between them. From germline, CDR1 is SGHRS and CDR2 YFSETQ. This CDR3 has 14 amino acids. CDR3 sequence: CASSLDVTTGPQYF. CDR3 in DNA: TGCGCCAGCAGCTTGGATGTTACAACAGGGCCCCAGTACTTC.

This clone was seen many times. V and J are TRBV4-3 and TRBJ2-4; D might be TRBD2 (5 bases). Trimming cost V 4 bases and J 8 bases, with 15 bases left between them. CDR1 is LGHNA and CDR2 is YSLEER in the germline V gene. The CDR3 contains 14 residues. The CDR3 spells CASSPQPGWDIQYF. The CDR3 nucleotides are TGCGCCAGCAGCCCCCAGCCGGGATGGGACATTCAGTACTTC.